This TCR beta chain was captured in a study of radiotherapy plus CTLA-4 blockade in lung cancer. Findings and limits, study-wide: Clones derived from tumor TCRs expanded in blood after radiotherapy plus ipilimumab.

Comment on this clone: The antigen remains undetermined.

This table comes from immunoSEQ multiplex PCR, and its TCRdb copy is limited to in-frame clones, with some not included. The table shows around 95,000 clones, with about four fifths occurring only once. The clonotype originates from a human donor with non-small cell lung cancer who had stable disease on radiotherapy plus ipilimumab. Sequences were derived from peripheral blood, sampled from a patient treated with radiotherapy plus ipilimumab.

CDR3 in amino acids: CASSQQRTPNTEAFF. CDR3 in DNA: TGTGCCAGCAGTCAACAACGGACACCGAACACTGAAGCTTTCTTT. This rearrangement joins TRBV2 to TRBJ1-1; a possible D gene is TRBD1 (5 bases). CDR1 and CDR2 (germline): SNHLY, FYNNEI. V dropped 5 bases and J dropped 1 base, with 14 bases sitting between them. The CDR3 has 15 residues.